Following are 15 T cell receptor beta chains from one sample sequenced in a study of OX40 agonist ivuxolimab in advanced cancers. Only in-frame clones appear in the TCRdb table, and some are missing; sequencing was by immunoSEQ multiplex PCR. Found here are roughly 67,000 clones, about 82% of them singletons; the top ten hold 11%. Sequences were derived from CD4+ or CD8+ T cells sorted from blood, sampled in a trial of the OX40 agonist ivuxolimab. Source of these receptors: an adult with an advanced solid tumor such as melanoma, head and neck, liver or kidney cancer.

This chain joins TRBV7-2 and TRBJ1-1; maybe TRBD1 (5 bases). Germline CDR1 and CDR2: SGHTA and FQGNSA. The length of the CDR3 is 16 residues. Trimming shortened V by 4 bases and J by 4 bases, and 19 bases separated the two germline ends. The CDR3 protein is CASSSSGGYGGTEAFF. CDR3 DNA sequence: TGTGCCAGCAGCTCGTCGGGGGGATATGGTGGCACTGAAGCTTTCTTT. The whole variable domain, filled in from reference TRBV7-2 and TRBJ1-1, reads GAGVSQSPSNKVTEKGKDVELRCDPISGHTALYWYRQSLGQGLEFLIYFQGNSAPDKSGLPSDRFSAERTGGSVSTLTIQRTQQEDSAVYLCASSSSGGYGGTEAFFGQGTRLTVV.

The J gene is TRBJ1-4, the V gene TRBV30, with D uncertain. The CDR3 length is 14 residues. V lost 0 bases and J lost 6, with 11 bases in between. Germline CDR1 is GTSNPN and CDR2 is SVGIG (reference sequence). The CDR3 DNA reads TGTGCCTGGAGTGTACGTCCTGAAGATGAAAAACTGTTTTTT. Its translation: CAWSVRPEDEKLFF. Together with reference TRBV30 and TRBJ1-4, the CDR3 gives the full variable domain: SQTIHQWPATLVQPVGSPLSLECTVEGTSNPNLYWYRQAAGRGLQLLFYSVGIGQISSEVPQNLSASRPQDRQFILSSKKLLLSDSGFYLCAWSVRPEDEKLFFGSGTQLSVL.

V gene TRBV2 combines with J gene TRBJ1-4, with D tentatively TRBD1 (6 bases). Trimming left V 6 bases short and J 2 bases short, with 13 bases between. The CDR3 extends over 15 amino acids. Germline V gene data show CDR1 as SNHLY and CDR2 as FYNNEI. CDR3 nucleotide sequence: TGTGCCAGCAGGGGGAGACAGGTGACTAATGAAAAACTGTTTTTT. Amino acid sequence: CASRGRQVTNEKLFF. Drawing the rest from reference TRBV2 and TRBJ1-4, the complete variable domain is EPEVTQTPSHQVTQMGQEVILRCVPISNHLYFYWYRQILGQKVEFLVSFYNNEISEKSEIFDDQFSVERPDGSNFTLKIRSTKLEDSAMYFCASRGRQVTNEKLFFGSGTQLSVL.

This rearrangement joins TRBV5-4 to TRBJ2-7, with TRBD2 as a possible D gene (6 bases). CDR1 is SGHNT and CDR2 is YYREEE in the germline V gene (reference sequence). The CDR3 covers 15 residues. Trimming cost V 0 bases and J 0 bases, with 10 bases left between them. The CDR3 sequence is CASSLGRGSSYEQYF. The CDR3 DNA follows: TGTGCCAGCAGCTTGGGTCGGGGGAGCTCCTACGAGCAGTACTTC.

This clone was detected only a few times. CDR3 in amino acids: CASSNREGETQYF. DNA for the CDR3: TGCGCCAGCAGTAACAGGGAGGGGGAGACCCAGTACTTC. The V gene is TRBV5-1, the J gene TRBJ2-5, with D maybe TRBD2 (7 bases). This CDR3 spans 13 amino acids. V was trimmed by 5 bases and J by 5 bases, leaving 13 bases between them. CDR1 is SGHRS, CDR2 YFSETQ, per germline.

This clone appeared many times. This rearrangement joins TRBV30 to TRBJ1-1; D gene uncertain. V was pared by 0 bases and J by 6 bases, with 5 bases between. From germline, CDR1 is GTSNPN and CDR2 SVGIG (reference sequence). The CDR3 runs to 11 residues. CDR3 loop: CAWSVSPEAFF. Written as DNA, the CDR3 is TGTGCCTGGAGTGTATCCCCTGAAGCTTTCTTT.

The chain couples TRBV28 to TRBJ2-1; 7 nucleotides match TRBD1. The CDR3 runs to 14 residues. CDR1 and CDR2 (germline): MDHEN, SYDVKM. V lost 3 bases to trimming and J lost 7 bases; unmatched junction nucleotides: 6. This chain's CDR3 is CASSFWDSGNEQFF. CDR3 nucleotide sequence: TGTGCCAGCAGTTTTTGGGACAGCGGTAATGAGCAGTTCTTC.

This rearrangement joins TRBV18 to TRBJ2-6; 8 positions agree with TRBD1. J gave up 11 bases and V 3 bases, and 3 bases lay outside the gene matches. The CDR3 extends over 13 amino acids. Germline CDR1 is KGHSH and CDR2 is LQKENI. CDR3 region: CASSPNRGDVLTF. Written as DNA, the CDR3 is TGTGCCAGCTCACCTAACAGGGGGGACGTCCTGACTTTC.

The chain has TRBV7-9 and TRBJ1-1; 8 nucleotides match TRBD1. Trimming at V came to 5 bases and at J to 5 bases, leaving 10 bases not matched to a gene. The germline gives CDR1 SEHNR, CDR2 FQNEAQ (reference sequence). The CDR3 length is 15 residues. For the CDR3, the DNA is TGTGCCAGCAGCCCTTTTCAGGGGGCTCGAACTGAAGCTTTCTTT. Its protein is CASSPFQGARTEAFF.

This chain joins TRBV27 and TRBJ2-2, with no clear D. With 1 base removed from V and 4 bases from J, the gap between germline ends came to 16 bases. Germline V gene data show CDR1 as MNHEY and CDR2 as SMNVEV (reference sequence). CDR3 length: 17 amino acids. The CDR3 sequence: CASSLFPPPAGTGELFF. The CDR3 DNA reads as TGTGCCAGCAGTTTATTCCCGCCCCCGGCTGGCACCGGGGAGCTGTTTTTT.

Comments on this clone: At one end, the junction sequence differs from germline, possibly due to a read error. The rearrangement joins TRBV28 to TRBJ2-1; D perhaps matches TRBD2 (5 bases). CDR1 and CDR2 (germline): MDHEN, SYDVKM. The CDR3 runs 17 residues. The CDR3 DNA reads TGTGCCAGCACCCCCATGATCGGCGGAGGAGGCTACAATGGGCAGTTCTTC. It codes for CASTPMIGGGGYNGQFF.

The rearrangement uses TRBV5-1 and TRBJ2-1; D is perhaps TRBD1 or TRBD2 (5 bases each). CDR3 length: 16 residues. The V end was cut by 4 bases, the J end by 4 bases, with 18 bases between. CDR1 is SGHRS and CDR2 is YFSETQ in the germline V gene. CDR3 region: CASSTAGTDVYNEQFF. The CDR3 DNA reads TGCGCCAGCAGCACCGCCGGGACGGACGTTTACAATGAGCAGTTCTTC.

In nucleotides, the CDR3 is TGTGCCAGCAGACGACCGGGACTAGGTGATTCCGGGGAGCTGTTTTTT. It encodes CASRRPGLGDSGELFF. V gene TRBV4-2 combines with J gene TRBJ2-2; 8 nucleotides agree with TRBD2. The CDR3 is 16 residues long. J gave up 6 bases and V 6 bases, and 12 bases lay outside the gene matches. From germline, CDR1 is LGHNA and CDR2 YNFKEQ.

The rearrangement joins TRBV4-3 to TRBJ2-3, with D tentatively TRBD2 (5 bases). The CDR3 length is 14 residues. V was cut by 3 bases and J by 1 base, with 8 bases left in between. Germline V gene lookup returns CDR1 LGHNA and CDR2 YSLEER. The CDR3 DNA is TGCGCCAGCAGCCAGGCCGGGGGCACAGATACGCAGTATTTT. Translated, it gives CASSQAGGTDTQYF.

This clone appeared a few times. V and J are TRBV6-5 and TRBJ2-3; no reliable D call. Germline-derived CDR1 and CDR2 are MNHEY and SVGAGI. The CDR3 loop spans 16 amino acids. Trimming pared 0 bases from V and 0 bases from J, leaving 10 bases between. The CDR3 reads CASSYSTQSSTDTQYF. The CDR3 DNA reads as TGTGCCAGCAGTTACTCGACTCAGTCGAGCACAGATACGCAGTATTTT.